This T cell receptor (beta chain) was observed in a study of tissue T cells after allogeneic stem cell transplantation. Notes on the study in general: The patient cohort was small and clinically heterogeneous, with limited sampling depth.

Sequencing of TCRbeta CDR3 at survey depth gave sequences and template counts. Clones were read by immunoSEQ multiplex PCR, and TCRdb kept only the in-frame ones, dropping some. The sample shows about 21,000 clones, roughly three quarters of them seen only once. Trimming removed 4 bases at V and 1 base at J, with 5 bases between. This CDR3 has 12 residues. CDR1 and CDR2 (germline): GFQATS, STVNSAI. A note on this clone: The antigen is undetermined. Mouse gene names and germline throughout. The CDR3 end is not reached by the read, which stops 1 residue before it; the germline J gene fills it in.

The receptor's source is a female BALB/c mouse in good health. The MHC haplotype of the strain is H2-d. Source material: blood. J is TRBJ2-1 and V is TRBV20; no clear D gene. CDR3: CGATPNYAEQFF. Partial CDR3 DNA: TGTGGTGCTACTCCCAACTATGCTGAGCAGTTC.